A single sample gave rise to the 9 T cell receptor beta chains below, sequenced in a study of blood T cell repertoires in COVID-19 (dated by TCRdb to 2020 to 2021). The receptor library was made with the immunoSEQ multiplex PCR assay. Held by TCRdb, this immuneACCESS table contains in-frame sequences only and omits some clones. Under half of the omission traces to an unresolved V gene where checked; the cause of the rest is unknown. This sample has fewer than 400,000 clones in its table, and 89% of those were observed once. The ten largest clones represent 1.7% of the sample. The sample consisted of PBMCs or T cells enriched from blood (not recorded which). The receptors come from a woman in her 30s who had recovered from COVID-19.

The chain is built from TRBV15 and TRBJ1-6; 7 bases match TRBD1. V was clipped by 0 bases and J by 9 bases; unmatched bases: 5. Germline V gives CDR1 LNHNV, CDR2 YYDKDF (reference sequence). CDR3 length: 15 amino acids. CDR3 amino acids: CATSRETGRISPLHF. The CDR3 nucleotides read TGTGCCACCAGCAGAGAGACAGGGAGGATTTCACCCCTCCACTTT.

The chain couples TRBV4-1 to TRBJ2-7; weak D call: TRBD2 (6 bases). The CDR3 is 15 residues long. The germline V gene has CDR1 MGHRA and CDR2 YSYEKL. Trimming left V 0 bases short and J 1 base short, with 10 bases between. The CDR3 DNA reads TGCGCCAGCAGCCAAGAGCAGCGGGCTTCCTACGAGCAGTACTTC. This translates into CASSQEQRASYEQYF.

DNA of the CDR3: TGTGCCAGCTCACCACCTGCGCGTAACTATGGCTACACCTTC. This sequence encodes CASSPPARNYGYTF. The rearrangement joins TRBV18 to TRBJ1-2; D gene unclear. V gave up 0 bases and J gave up 1 base, with 6 bases separating them. Germline CDR1 KGHSH, CDR2 LQKENI. The CDR3 extends over 14 amino acids.

The genes are TRBV30 and TRBJ1-5; D is unclear. This CDR3 has 15 residues. Trimming took off 0 bases at V and 6 bases at J, with 15 bases between the two ends. The V gene's germline CDR1 is GTSNPN and CDR2 SVGIG (reference sequence). The CDR3 reads CAWSVLGTFLQPQHF. CDR3 in DNA: TGTGCCTGGAGTGTACTGGGCACCTTCCTTCAGCCCCAGCATTTT.

V gene TRBV28 combines with J gene TRBJ2-3; possible D gene TRBD1, 6 bases. The germline CDR1 and CDR2 sequences are MDHEN and SYDVKM. V was shortened by 8 bases and J by 11 bases, with 26 bases between the two germline ends. The length of the CDR3 is 15 residues. DNA for the CDR3: TGTGCCAGCCGAATGGAAGGGGGAGATATTATCAAGCAGTATTTT. Its translation is CASRMEGGDIIKQYF.

This sequence joins TRBV7-2 and TRBJ2-3, with D possibly being TRBD2 (6 bases). CDR1 and CDR2 (germline): SGHTA, FQGNSA. The CDR3 is made up of 12 amino acids. Trimming took off 3 bases at V and 5 bases at J, with 6 bases between the two ends. In nucleotides, the CDR3 is TGTGCCAGCAGCTTTAGCGGAGATACGCAGTATTTT. This encodes CASSFSGDTQYF.

V and J are TRBV30 and TRBJ1-1, with D possibly TRBD1 on 5 matching bases. CDR3 length: 13 amino acids. CDR1 and CDR2 from the germline V gene are GTSNPN and SVGIG (reference sequence). With 3 bases removed from V and 2 bases from J, the gap between germline ends came to 10 bases. The CDR3 sequence is CAWSSDSNTEAFF. CDR3 bases: TGTGCCTGGAGCTCCGACAGCAACACTGAAGCTTTCTTT.

V and J are TRBV10-3 and TRBJ1-2; the match to TRBD1 covers 8 bases. The CDR3 has 16 amino acids. The trim removed 4 bases at V and 6 bases at J, leaving 13 bases unmatched. Germline CDR1 is ENHRY and CDR2 is SYGVKD. The CDR3: CAISVSRTGGYHGYTF. The CDR3, as DNA: TGTGCCATCAGTGTCTCGAGAACAGGGGGATATCATGGCTACACCTTC.

This chain links TRBV5-6 with TRBJ1-5, with D perhaps matching TRBD1 (6 bases). The CDR3 is made up of 16 amino acids. Trimming left V 2 bases short and J 1 base short, with 13 bases between. Germline assignment: CDR1 SGHDT and CDR2 YYEEEE. The CDR3 reads CASSFRGGASNQPQHF. The DNA of the CDR3 is TGTGCCAGCAGCTTCCGCGGGGGGGCGAGCAATCAGCCCCAGCATTTT.